Below, 3 T cell receptor beta chains from the same sample are listed, as sequenced in a study of T cell clonality in common variable immunodeficiency (dated by TCRdb to between 2014 and 2017). Overall study outcomes, separate from this receptor: Fewer deletions and N-nucleotide insertions were reportedly observed in CVID TCRbeta sequences, and highly modified clones with 13 or more V deletions were reportedly absent from CVID TCRbeta sequences.

The library relied on the immunoSEQ multiplex PCR assay. This immuneACCESS table, as held by TCRdb, lists in-frame sequences with V and J called but not all clones. Of the missing ones, under half trace to an unresolved V gene in checked studies; the others have no known cause. Here the sample lists 30,000 to 40,000 clones, none seen once only. About 26% of the sample is held by the ten biggest clonotypes. No antigens are known for them. Sample: peripheral blood mononuclear cells. Receptors were obtained from a human donor with common variable immunodeficiency.

This clone appeared a few times. CDR3 bases read: TGTGCCAGCACGGGGGGGGAGGGATCCTACAATGAG. Protein: CASTGGEGSYNE. From start to end, the CDR3 is CASTGGEGSYNEQFF. The rearrangement links TRBV6-2 or TRBV6-3 to TRBJ2-1, with 8 bases matching TRBD2. The sequenced fragment ends 3 residues before the CDR3 boundary, so the rest is inferred from the germline J gene. The CDR3 has 15 amino acids. Germline assignment: CDR1 MNHEY and CDR2 SVGEGT. V gave up 7 bases and J gave up 1 base; unmatched junction bases: 6.

This clone was seen many times. The read halts 3 residues ahead of the CDR3 end, with the missing end drawn from the germline J gene. The chain links TRBV20-1 to TRBJ2-7; tentatively, D is TRBD2 (6 bases). CDR1 and CDR2 from the germline V gene are DFQATT and SNEGSKA (reference sequence). Trimming shortened V by 6 bases and J by 3 bases, and 18 bases separated the two germline ends. The CDR3 has 14 residues. CDR3 DNA, as far as it was read: TGCAGTGCAGCGGCTCCCGGACTACACTACGAG. Translating it yields CSAAAPGLHYE. The CDR3 in full is CSAAAPGLHYEQYF.

This clone was found many times. The read gets to within 3 residues of the CDR3 end, and the germline J gene fills in the rest. V gene TRBV10-3 combines with J gene TRBJ2-3; 7 bases fit TRBD1. CDR1 ENHRY and CDR2 SYGVKD come from the germline V gene. J lost 1 base, V lost 4 bases, and 2 bases had no gene match. The CDR3 sequence is 14 residues long. This CDR3 reads CAISGGQGTDTQYF. CDR3 DNA, as far as it was read: TGTGCCATCAGTGGCGGACAGGGCACAGATACG.